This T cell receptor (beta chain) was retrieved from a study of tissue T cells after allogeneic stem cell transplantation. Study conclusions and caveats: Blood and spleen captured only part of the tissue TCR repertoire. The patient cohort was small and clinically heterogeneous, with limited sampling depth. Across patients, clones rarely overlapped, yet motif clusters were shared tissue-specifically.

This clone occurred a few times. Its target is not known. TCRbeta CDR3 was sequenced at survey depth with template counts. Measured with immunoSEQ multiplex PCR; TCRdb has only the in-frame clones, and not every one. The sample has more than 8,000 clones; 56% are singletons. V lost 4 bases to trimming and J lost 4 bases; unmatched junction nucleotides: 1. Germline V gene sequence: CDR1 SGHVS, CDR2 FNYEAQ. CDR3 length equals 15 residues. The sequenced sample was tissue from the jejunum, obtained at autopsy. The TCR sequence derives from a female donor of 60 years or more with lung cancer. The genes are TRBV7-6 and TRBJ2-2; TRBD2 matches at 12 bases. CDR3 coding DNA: TGTGCCAGCAGCTCTAGCGGGGGGGTCACCGGGGAGCTGTTTTTT. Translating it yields CASSSSGGVTGELFF. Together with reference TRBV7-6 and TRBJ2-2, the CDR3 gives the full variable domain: GAGVSQSPRYKVTKRGQDVALRCDPISGHVSLYWYRQALGQGPEFLTYFNYEAQQDKSGLPNDRFSAERPEGSISTLTIQRTEQRDSAMYRCASSSSGGVTGELFFGEGSRLTVL.